This T cell receptor beta chain stems from a study of cytomegalovirus exposure and HLA in healthy donors. Findings and limits, study-wide: TCR beta V- and J-gene trimming was later associated with a missense DCLRE1C variant.

Primers: 60 Vbeta forward and 13 Jbeta reverse. Sequencing was performed with immunoSEQ multiplex PCR; in TCRdb, only in-frame clones are kept and a portion is missing. The sample lists roughly 230,000 clones, roughly 91% occurring once. This clone was detected a few times. The antigen remains undetermined. CDR1 and CDR2 (germline): MNHNY, SVGAGI (reference sequence). This CDR3 is built from 15 residues. J was trimmed by 5 bases and V by 2 bases; bases with no gene match: 3. Although they were nominally healthy when sampled, donors likely had unrecorded immune exposures. The clonotype originates from a girl aged 2-9 years in good health and CMV-seronegative. J is TRBJ1-1 and V is TRBV6-6, with 12 bases lining up with TRBD1. The specimen sequenced was PBMCs. CDR3 in amino acids: CASSYGTGGPTEAFF. CDR3 coding DNA: TGTGCCAGCAGTTACGGGACAGGGGGCCCGACTGAAGCTTTCTTT.